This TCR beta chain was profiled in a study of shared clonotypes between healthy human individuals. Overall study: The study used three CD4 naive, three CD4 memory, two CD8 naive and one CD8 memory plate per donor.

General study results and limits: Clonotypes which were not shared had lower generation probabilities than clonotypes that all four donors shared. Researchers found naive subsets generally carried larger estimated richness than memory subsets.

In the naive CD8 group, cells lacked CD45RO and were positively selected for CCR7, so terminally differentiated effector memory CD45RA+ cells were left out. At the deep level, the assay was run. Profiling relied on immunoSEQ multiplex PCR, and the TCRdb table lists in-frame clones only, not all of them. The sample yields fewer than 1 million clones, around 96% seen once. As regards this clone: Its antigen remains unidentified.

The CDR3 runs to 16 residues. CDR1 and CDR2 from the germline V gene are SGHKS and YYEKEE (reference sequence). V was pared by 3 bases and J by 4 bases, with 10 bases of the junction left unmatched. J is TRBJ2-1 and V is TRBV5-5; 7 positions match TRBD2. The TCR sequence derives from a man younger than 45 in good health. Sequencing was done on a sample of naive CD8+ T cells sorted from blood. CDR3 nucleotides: TGTGCCAGCAGCTCTATGTCTAGCGGAGCATACAATGAGCAGTTCTTC. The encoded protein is CASSSMSSGAYNEQFF.